The 18 T cell receptor beta chains in this list originate from one sample, sequenced in a study of regulatory T cells in long-lasting Graves disease (dated by TCRdb to the early 2020s). Reading the label with the study, this specimen's time point is: newly diagnosed GD, antithyroid drugs for less than 3 months. For both TCR sequencing and RNA sequencing, RNA was extracted from PBMCs using TRIzol. The library was generated by multiplex PCR. The data were produced on an Illumina HiSeq 4000. iRepertoire HTBI primers and Arm-PCR amplification of CDR3 regions were used to construct TCR beta libraries. Starting from the raw public reads, TCRdb applied fastp trimming at Q25, assembled clones with MiXCR and retained in-frame beta chains. Identical CDR3 protein sequences are pooled into one entry, listed with their most common genes and DNA. The sample table shows 250,000 to 300,000 distinct CDR3 sequences, and approximately 20% are seen once. 11% to 15% of the sample lies in the top ten.

These data also formed part of another study, on T cells in Graves' hyperthyroidism and ophthalmopathy.

The sample was peripheral blood mononuclear cells (PBMCs), taken at new diagnosis, from a patient treated with antithyroid drugs. These receptors were obtained from a woman between 25 and 40 years old with Graves disease. Donor details come from another sample of the same person, matched by shared clones.

The chain carries TRBV2 and TRBJ2-7; 15 bases fit TRBD2. The CDR3 length is 15 residues. Germline CDR1 reads SNHLY; CDR2 reads FYNNEI. V dropped 8 bases and J dropped 2; count of bases not matched to a gene: 4. CDR3: CASDRTSGGAYEQYF. The CDR3 DNA reads as TGTGCCAGCGACCGGACTAGCGGGGGGGCCTACGAGCAGTACTTC.

This clonotype showed up many times. A junction boundary mismatches the germline segment, possibly from a read error. The rearrangement uses TRBV4-1 and TRBJ1-1, with D unclear. The V gene's germline CDR1 is MGHRA and CDR2 YSYEKL. The CDR3 covers 17 residues. Here the CDR3 reads CASSQDLRQAVGTEAFF. In DNA, the CDR3 is TGTGCCAGCAGCCAAGACCTGCGGCAGGCCGTGGGTACTGAAGCTTTCTTT.

This clonotype showed up many times. The chain uses TRBV19 and TRBJ1-5; a possible D gene is TRBD1 (5 bases). V was cut by 6 bases and J by 5 bases, with 14 bases left in between. From germline, CDR1 is LNHDA and CDR2 SQIVND (reference sequence). The CDR3 covers 14 residues. The DNA for the CDR3 is TGTGCCAGTAGGCCCCAGGGTACCGATCAGCCCCAGCATTTT. It is translated as CASRPQGTDQPQHF. The complete variable domain, with remaining parts taken from reference TRBV19 and TRBJ1-5, reads DGGITQSPKYLFRKEGQNVTLSCEQNLNHDAMYWYRQDPGQGLRLIYYSQIVNDFQKGDIAEGYSVSREKKESFPLTVTSAQKNPTAFYLCASRPQGTDQPQHFGDGTRLSIL.

As concerns this clonotype: This likely came from a read error, as a far larger clone is one base away. The CDR3 is CASNPPDRRNTEAFF. CDR3 nucleotide sequence: TGTGCCAGCAACCCCCCGGACAGACGAAACACTGAAGCTTTCTTT. The chain recombines TRBV12-3 or TRBV12-4 with TRBJ2-3, with a tentative D call TRBD1 (6 bases). The DNA end is a closer match to TRBJ1-1, so the J assignment may be wrong. The CDR3 is 15 residues long.

This clonotype was seen only once. The chain employs TRBV5-8 and TRBJ1-2; 8 nucleotides line up with TRBD1. The trim removed 7 bases at V and 10 bases at J, leaving 9 bases unmatched. Per the germline V gene, CDR1 is SGHTS and CDR2 is YDEGEE. The CDR3 length is 12 residues. CDR3 amino acids: CASPNRGAYYTF. In DNA, the CDR3 is TGTGCCAGCCCGAACAGGGGGGCCTACTACACCTTC.

The chain recombines TRBV24-1 with TRBJ2-2; D gene unclear. V lost 2 bases and J lost 6, with 6 bases in between. This CDR3 comprises 13 residues. The germline V gene has CDR1 KGHDR and CDR2 SFDVKD. CDR3 sequence (DNA): TGTGCCACCAGTGATTCCGCATCCGGGGAGCTGTTTTTT. Translation gives CATSDSASGELFF.

The table lists this clonotype with many counts. The chain is built from TRBV7-2 and TRBJ2-7; D perhaps matches TRBD2 (6 bases). Germline loops: CDR1 SGHTA, CDR2 FQGNSA. V was trimmed by 5 bases and J by 4 bases, leaving 18 bases between them. This CDR3 is 15 amino acids long. The CDR3 nucleotides are TGTGCCAGCAGCATCTACCCGGGACTCCGATACGAGCAGTACTTC. Its protein product is CASSIYPGLRYEQYF.

On this clonotype: This likely came from a read error, as a far larger clone is one base away. The chain couples TRBV11-2 to TRBJ2-1; 7 bases fit TRBD2. The CDR3 runs to 14 residues. Germline CDR1 and CDR2: SGHAT and FQNNGV. Losses at the gene ends were 8 bases for V and 2 bases for J; bases not matched to a gene: 6. The CDR3 sequence: CASVRAGAYNEQFF. In DNA form, the CDR3 reads TGTGCCAGCGTACGTGCGGGGGCCTACAATGAGCAGTTCTTC.

This clonotype was counted at least ten times. This chain uses TRBV6-5 with TRBJ1-5; a possible D gene is TRBD1 (5 bases). Trimming pared 0 bases from V and 4 bases from J, leaving 10 bases between. The V gene's germline CDR1 is MNHEY and CDR2 SVGAGI. The CDR3 covers 15 residues. CDR3 nucleotide sequence: TGTGCCAGCAGTTACTCGGGGGGAAATAATCAGCCCCAGCATTTT. Translating gives CASSYSGGNNQPQHF.

A note on this clonotype: A far bigger clonotype differs at one base, so this is likely a read error. J is TRBJ2-1 and V is TRBV7-9, with TRBD1 as a possible D gene (6 bases). Germline values: CDR1 SEHNR, CDR2 FQNEAQ (reference sequence). The CDR3 runs to 15 residues. Trimming took 8 bases from V and 6 from J, leaving 20 bases between them. The CDR3 DNA reads TGTGCCAGCTGGATACTCGGCAGGGGACGCAATGAGCAGTTCTTC. It translates to CASWILGRGRNEQFF.

This clonotype appeared many times. The genes are TRBV7-2 and TRBJ1-5; D ambiguous. V lost 6 bases to trimming and J lost 0 bases, with 12 bases between them. The germline V gene has CDR1 SGHTA and CDR2 FQGNSA. The CDR3 totals 15 residues. CDR3 sequence reads: CASRPSLYSNQPQHF. The CDR3 DNA is TGTGCCAGCAGGCCCTCCCTCTATAGCAATCAGCCCCAGCATTTT.

Regarding this clonotype: Just one base apart from a much larger clone, this may be a read error. This chain connects TRBV11-2 to TRBJ2-2, with 7 positions matching TRBD1. J lost 6 bases, V lost 5 bases, and 12 bases had no gene match. Germline V gene sequence: CDR1 SGHAT, CDR2 FQNNGV. The CDR3 runs 16 residues. The CDR3 sequence is CASSPIQGVWAGELFF. CDR3 nucleotides: TGTGCCAGCAGCCCGATCCAGGGGGTTTGGGCCGGGGAGCTGTTTTTT.

This clonotype was seen once. The chain is built from TRBV29-1 and TRBJ2-7; D ambiguous. Germline V gives CDR1 SQVTM, CDR2 ANQGSEA. Deletions cut 1 base from V and 0 bases from J, with 4 bases between. The CDR3 runs 12 residues. As DNA, the CDR3 is TGCAGCGTTGAAGGGAGCTCCTACGAGCAGTACTTC. As protein: CSVEGSSYEQYF.

At least ten counts were recorded for this clonotype. The chain carries TRBV27 and TRBJ1-4, with a tentative D call TRBD1 (5 bases). Germline V CDR1 and CDR2: MNHEY, SMNVEV (reference sequence). The V end lost 5 bases, the J end lost 6 bases, and 16 bases lay between the germline ends. The CDR3 covers 15 residues. The CDR3 DNA reads as TGTGCCAGCAGTCCTCGACAGATCGTTCATGAAAAACTGTTTTTT. The encoded protein is CASSPRQIVHEKLFF.

J is TRBJ1-2 and V is TRBV14; 7 bases line up with TRBD1. V lost 2 bases and J lost 2; bases outside the gene matches: 5. Germline V CDR1 and CDR2: SGHDN, FVKESK. The length of the CDR3 is 15 residues. DNA of the CDR3: TGTGCCAGCAGCCAACGCGGGACAGAGAACTATGGCTACACCTTC. It encodes CASSQRGTENYGYTF.

This clonotype was detected ten times or more. V gene TRBV6-1 combines with J gene TRBJ1-2; no reliable D call. V lost 6 bases, J lost 2 bases, and 16 bases lay in between. The CDR3 has 15 amino acids. Germline-derived CDR1 and CDR2 are MNHNS and SASEGT. As DNA, the CDR3 is TGTGCCAGCAGCAGTGGGTCCTCTGGCAACTATGGCTACACCTTC. Amino acids: CASSSGSSGNYGYTF.

Many counts were recorded for this clonotype. The rearrangement links TRBV20-1 to TRBJ2-3; 11 nucleotides align to TRBD2. This CDR3 comprises 14 residues. Germline assignment: CDR1 DFQATT and CDR2 SNEGSKA (reference sequence). The junction had 6 bases not matched to a gene; V was cut back by 6 bases and J by 4 bases. CDR3 DNA: TGCAGTGCGAAGACTAGCGGGGATGCAGATACGCAGTATTTT. Translation gives CSAKTSGDADTQYF.

This clonotype was detected only a few times. This likely traces to a read error, being one base from a far larger clone. The J gene is TRBJ2-3, the V gene TRBV10-1; D not resolved. CDR3 length: 12 residues. In germline, CDR1 is WNHNN, CDR2 SYGVQD (reference sequence). CDR3 DNA: TGTGCCAGCAGTGAAGGCCCAGATACGCAGTATTTT. Amino acid sequence: CASSEGPDTQYF.